This T cell receptor (beta chain) stems from a study of a mutant IDH1 vaccine in newly diagnosed glioma. Time point meaning: baseline, week 1 (first vaccination visit). Treatment in this sample: pre-vaccination baseline after standard-of-care therapy. The method was immunoSEQ multiplex PCR; TCRdb's version includes in-frame clones alone and lacks a portion of them. The table lists about 35,000 clones, around 83% of them singletons. Germline CDR1 is SEHNR and CDR2 is FQNEAQ (reference sequence). Trimming left V 3 bases short and J 2 bases short, with 13 bases between. The CDR3 covers 15 residues. The sample was peripheral blood mononuclear cells (PBMCs), taken from a glioma patient treated with radiotherapy, temozolomide or both. V gene TRBV7-9 combines with J gene TRBJ1-1; D may be TRBD1 (5 bases). This receptor was taken from a middle-aged man with glioma. Some clones in this sample may be carry-over from other donors' samples. CDR3 DNA sequence: TGTGCCAGCAGCTTGCTGGGGCAGAGAAACACTGAAGCTTTCTTT. Its protein is CASSLLGQRNTEAFF.